Each of the 8 T cell receptor beta chains below was sequenced from the same sample in a study of blood T cell repertoires in COVID-19. Clones were sequenced by immunoSEQ multiplex PCR, and TCRdb holds only the in-frame ones, with some missing. The table lists approximately 76,000 clones, around 88% of them singletons. Specimen: peripheral blood. These receptors originate from a man aged 25-40 years with acute or convalescent COVID-19.

This rearrangement joins TRBV7-9 to TRBJ2-3; D is possibly TRBD1 (5 bases). The CDR3 is 16 residues long. In germline, CDR1 is SEHNR, CDR2 FQNEAQ (reference sequence). V dropped 6 bases and J dropped 3 bases, with 19 bases sitting between them. The CDR3 spells CASSPWGRPETDTQYF. The CDR3 DNA follows: TGTGCCAGCAGTCCGTGGGGCCGTCCTGAAACAGATACGCAGTATTTT.

The chain combines TRBV7-3 with TRBJ1-1; the D gene is possibly TRBD1 (6 bases). Trimming pared 2 bases from V and 5 bases from J, leaving 9 bases between. The V gene's germline CDR1 is SGHTA and CDR2 FQGTGA. There are 13 residues in the CDR3. Written as DNA, the CDR3 is TGTGCCAGCAGCTTACAGGGGTGGACTGAAGCTTTCTTT. Protein product: CASSLQGWTEAFF.

The chain has TRBV27 and TRBJ1-1; D call uncertain. The length of the CDR3 is 14 residues. V lost 3 bases and J 1 base, leaving 9 bases between the germline ends. Germline values: CDR1 MNHEY, CDR2 SMNVEV (reference sequence). The CDR3 DNA is TGTGCCAGCAGTTTGAGGGCGGGGAACACTGAAGCTTTCTTT. Amino acid sequence: CASSLRAGNTEAFF.

In nucleotides, the CDR3 is TGTGCCAGCGGGGGGGACAGGGGAGTTCTTGGCTACACCTTC. Translation gives CASGGDRGVLGYTF. The chain is built from TRBV7-9 and TRBJ1-2; 10 bases fit TRBD1. This CDR3 region has 14 residues. V was pared by 8 bases and J by 7 bases, with 10 bases of the junction left unmatched. Germline lookup yields CDR1 SEHNR and CDR2 FQNEAQ (reference sequence).

This chain uses TRBV28 with TRBJ1-4; D uncertain. The V gene's germline CDR1 is MDHEN and CDR2 SYDVKM. The CDR3 is 14 amino acids. V lost 7 bases to trimming and J lost 7 bases, with 16 bases between them. CDR3 sequence: CASNRRVSSEKLFF. The CDR3 DNA reads as TGTGCCAGCAACCGGCGGGTTTCGAGTGAAAAACTGTTTTTT.

The chain employs TRBV11-2 and TRBJ1-2; no definite D call. CDR1 is SGHAT and CDR2 is FQNNGV in the germline V gene. The CDR3 has 13 residues. Trimming removed 1 base at V and 7 bases at J, with 10 bases between. The DNA of the CDR3 is TGTGCCAGCAGCTTAGGGCAGGTTGGTGGCTACACCTTC. Translating gives CASSLGQVGGYTF.

The chain carries TRBV28 and TRBJ1-5; D might be TRBD1 (6 bases). Trimming shortened V by 3 bases and J by 2 bases, and 11 bases separated the two germline ends. Germline CDR1 MDHEN, CDR2 SYDVKM. The CDR3 runs 15 residues. The CDR3 is CASSFSGGRNQPQHF. In DNA, the CDR3 is TGTGCCAGCAGTTTTTCGGGGGGCCGCAATCAGCCCCAGCATTTT.

The chain carries TRBV12-5 and TRBJ1-2; 7 bases are shared with TRBD1. V shed 2 bases, J shed 6 bases, and the junction held 12 bases outside the gene matches. Germline V lookup: CDR1 LGHNT, CDR2 FRNRAP. The length of the CDR3 is 16 residues. CDR3 sequence (DNA): TGTGCTAGTGGTTTGCTACCAGGGGGACCTAGGGATGGCTACACCTTC. This codes for CASGLLPGGPRDGYTF.